What follows are 28 T cell receptor beta chains derived from one specimen sequenced in a study of cytomegalovirus exposure and HLA in healthy donors (dated by TCRdb to 2016 to 2017). Preparation of the library involved the immunoSEQ multiplex PCR assay. The multiplex PCR relied on a mix of 60 forward primers for TCR Vbeta segments and 13 reverse primers for TCR Jbeta segments. TCRdb stores this immuneACCESS table with in-frame sequences only. Part of the clones is absent; in the studies checked, under half of the shortfall reflects unresolved V genes, and no reason is known for the rest. The sample table lists some 150,000 clones, about 80% of them with a count of one. In total, the top ten clones hold 5.1% of the sample. Input material: PBMCs. The receptor source for this set is a male donor in good health and CMV-seronegative.

This chain joins TRBV30 and TRBJ1-2; perhaps TRBD1 as D (5 bases). The V gene's germline CDR1 is GTSNPN and CDR2 SVGIG (reference sequence). Trimming shortened V by 7 bases and J by 1 base, and 13 bases separated the two germline ends. There are 13 residues in the CDR3. The CDR3 coding sequence is TGTGCCTCCGGGACTCCCCATAACTATGGCTACACCTTC. Encoded protein: CASGTPHNYGYTF. Together with reference TRBV30 and TRBJ1-2, the CDR3 gives the full variable domain: SQTIHQWPATLVQPVGSPLSLECTVEGTSNPNLYWYRQAAGRGLQLLFYSVGIGQISSEVPQNLSASRPQDRQFILSSKKLLLSDSGFYLCASGTPHNYGYTFGSGTRLTVV.

Only one count was recorded for this clone. The chain combines TRBV4-3 with TRBJ1-6; D gene uncertain. V lost 1 base and J lost 15, with 10 bases in between. CDR3 length: 12 amino acids. Germline CDR1 is LGHNA and CDR2 is YSLEER. The CDR3 DNA reads TGCGCCAGCAGCCAAGGGCAGGCGGGCCTCCACTTT. Encoded protein: CASSQGQAGLHF.

V gene TRBV7-2 combines with J gene TRBJ2-1; D perhaps matches TRBD2 (6 bases). Germline V gene sequence: CDR1 SGHTA, CDR2 FQGNSA. Trimming stripped 3 bases from V and 10 bases from J, with 16 bases between. The CDR3 runs to 14 residues. This CDR3 reads CASSLPEGGTEQFF. The CDR3 DNA sequence: TGTGCCAGCAGCTTGCCGGAAGGAGGGACCGAGCAGTTCTTC. Drawing the rest from reference TRBV7-2 and TRBJ2-1, the complete variable domain is GAGVSQSPSNKVTEKGKDVELRCDPISGHTALYWYRQSLGQGLEFLIYFQGNSAPDKSGLPSDRFSAERTGGSVSTLTIQRTQQEDSAVYLCASSLPEGGTEQFFGPGTRLTVL.

This sequence joins TRBV9 and TRBJ2-4; TRBD1 matches 10 bases. The CDR3 runs to 15 residues. Germline loops: CDR1 SGDLS, CDR2 YYNGEE. Trimming cost V 3 bases and J 8 bases; bases outside gene matches: 8. This CDR3 reads CASSAPAGTGDIQYF. Here the CDR3 DNA reads TGTGCCAGCAGCGCCCCAGCAGGGACAGGGGACATTCAGTACTTC.

The chain links TRBV7-2 to TRBJ1-1; D might be TRBD1 (6 bases). The length of the CDR3 is 14 residues. Germline V gene data show CDR1 as SGHTA and CDR2 as FQGNSA. V gave up 5 bases and J gave up 0 bases, with 10 bases separating them. The CDR3 DNA is TGTGCCAGCAGCGGACAGATCATGAACACTGAAGCTTTCTTT. It specifies CASSGQIMNTEAFF.

V and J are TRBV18 and TRBJ2-7; 12 bases fit TRBD1. This CDR3 has 16 amino acids. J lost 5 bases, V lost 1 base, and 6 bases had no gene match. From germline, CDR1 is KGHSH and CDR2 LQKENI. The CDR3 reads CASSPLPGTGGDEQYF. The CDR3 bases are TGTGCCAGCTCACCACTGCCCGGGACAGGGGGCGACGAGCAGTACTTC.

This clone appeared once. The rearrangement links TRBV30 to TRBJ1-5; no firm D call. Germline V gene lookup returns CDR1 GTSNPN and CDR2 SVGIG (reference sequence). Trimming pared 0 bases from V and 6 bases from J, leaving 6 bases between. This CDR3 spans 12 amino acids. CDR3: CAWSVYSQPQHF. The CDR3 DNA sequence: TGTGCCTGGAGTGTATATAGTCAGCCCCAGCATTTT. Together with reference TRBV30 and TRBJ1-5, the CDR3 gives the full variable domain: SQTIHQWPATLVQPVGSPLSLECTVEGTSNPNLYWYRQAAGRGLQLLFYSVGIGQISSEVPQNLSASRPQDRQFILSSKKLLLSDSGFYLCAWSVYSQPQHFGDGTRLSIL.

The J gene is TRBJ1-3, the V gene TRBV6-6, with D uncertain. V was clipped by 6 bases and J by 0 bases, with 9 bases between them. The CDR3 contains 14 residues. Germline CDR1 is MNHNY and CDR2 is SVGAGI (reference sequence). This chain's CDR3 is CASSLGDSGNTIYF. The CDR3 DNA sequence: TGTGCCAGCAGCCTAGGAGACTCTGGAAACACCATATATTTT.

The V and J genes are TRBV9 and TRBJ1-4; 8 bases line up with TRBD1. The CDR3 is made up of 15 amino acids. Germline V gene data show CDR1 as SGDLS and CDR2 as YYNGEE. V lost 0 bases to trimming and J lost 5 bases; unmatched junction nucleotides: 3. The chain's CDR3 is CASSVGQGLNEKLFF. For the CDR3, the DNA is TGTGCCAGCAGCGTAGGACAGGGGCTGAATGAAAAACTGTTTTTT.

The gene calls are TRBV11-2 and TRBJ1-2; D may be TRBD1 (5 bases). The CDR3 runs to 15 residues. The V gene's germline CDR1 is SGHAT and CDR2 FQNNGV. V was cut by 5 bases and J by 1 base, with 14 bases left in between. CDR3 loop: CASSRMTELNYGYTF. CDR3 sequence (DNA): TGTGCCAGCAGCCGGATGACAGAACTTAACTATGGCTACACCTTC.

This chain links TRBV7-9 with TRBJ2-1; 9 nucleotides line up with TRBD2. Trimming took 8 bases from V and 0 from J; bases not matched to a gene: 2. Germline V lookup: CDR1 SEHNR, CDR2 FQNEAQ (reference sequence). This CDR3 has 14 residues. CDR3 protein: CASAGGSSYNEQFF. The CDR3 coding sequence is TGTGCCAGCGCGGGGGGGAGCTCCTACAATGAGCAGTTCTTC.

V is TRBV7-3 and J is TRBJ2-7; 9 bases match TRBD2. This CDR3 comprises 15 residues. Germline V gene data show CDR1 as SGHTA and CDR2 as FQGTGA. Trimming removed 5 bases from V and 3 bases from J; junction bases left unmatched: 8. The chain's CDR3 is CASSLSGGPNYEQYF. The CDR3 DNA reads as TGTGCCAGCAGCCTAAGCGGGGGGCCGAACTACGAGCAGTACTTC. The entire variable domain, with the rest obtained from reference TRBV7-3 and TRBJ2-7, is as follows: GAGVSQTPSNKVTEKGKYVELRCDPISGHTALYWYRQSLGQGPEFLIYFQGTGAADDSGLPNDRFFAVRPEGSVSTLKIQRTERGDSAVYLCASSLSGGPNYEQYFGPGTRLTVT.

The chain has TRBV5-4 and TRBJ1-1; no firm D call. In germline, CDR1 is SGHNT, CDR2 YYREEE (reference sequence). Trimming shortened V by 3 bases and J by 5 bases, and 17 bases separated the two germline ends. The CDR3 spans 15 residues. CDR3 nucleotide sequence: TGTGCCAGCAGCTCTCCCGACGAGGGTAAAACTGAAGCTTTCTTT. It is translated as CASSSPDEGKTEAFF.

J is TRBJ1-6 and V is TRBV7-2, with D possibly matching TRBD1 (5 bases). Trimming removed 2 bases from V and 3 bases from J, with 8 bases in between. Germline CDR1 is SGHTA and CDR2 is FQGNSA. The CDR3 is made up of 15 amino acids. CDR3 amino acids: CASSLQGLYNSPLHF. The CDR3 nucleotides are TGTGCCAGCAGCTTACAGGGCCTCTATAATTCACCCCTCCACTTT. Full variable domain (remainder filled in from reference TRBV7-2 and TRBJ1-6): GAGVSQSPSNKVTEKGKDVELRCDPISGHTALYWYRQSLGQGLEFLIYFQGNSAPDKSGLPSDRFSAERTGGSVSTLTIQRTQQEDSAVYLCASSLQGLYNSPLHFGNGTRLTVT.

This sequence joins TRBV4-3 and TRBJ1-4, with 7 bases lining up with TRBD1. CDR3 length: 16 residues. With V trimmed by 1 base and J by 5 bases, 7 bases remained unmatched. Looked up from germline, CDR1 is LGHNA and CDR2 is YSLEER. CDR3 nucleotides: TGCGCCAGCAGCCAAGCCGAAGGGGGCAAGAATGAAAAACTGTTTTTT. Protein: CASSQAEGGKNEKLFF.

This chain uses TRBV5-4 with TRBJ2-6; D is unresolved. V lost 3 bases and J lost 4, with 11 bases in between. CDR3 size: 15 residues. Per the germline V gene, CDR1 is SGHNT and CDR2 is YYREEE (reference sequence). The CDR3 sequence: CASSSVDSGANVLTF. CDR3 bases: TGTGCCAGCAGCTCCGTCGACTCCGGGGCCAACGTCCTGACTTTC.

The V gene is TRBV5-1, the J gene TRBJ1-1; D perhaps matches TRBD1 (5 bases). The V end was cut by 4 bases, the J end by 1 base, with 14 bases between. CDR3 length equals 15 residues. Germline values: CDR1 SGHRS, CDR2 YFSETQ. For the CDR3, the DNA is TGCGCCAGCAGCCCAATTACAGGCGGGAACACTGAAGCTTTCTTT. It translates to CASSPITGGNTEAFF. Full variable domain (missing parts from reference TRBV5-1 and TRBJ1-1): KAGVTQTPRYLIKTRGQQVTLSCSPISGHRSVSWYQQTPGQGLQFLFEYFSETQRNKGNFPGRFSGRQFSNSRSEMNVSTLELGDSALYLCASSPITGGNTEAFFGQGTRLTVV.

This clone was seen a handful of times. J is TRBJ2-7 and V is TRBV4-2, with 7 bases lining up with TRBD2. Germline V gene lookup returns CDR1 LGHNA and CDR2 YNFKEQ. The V and J ends lost 0 bases and 2 bases, in that order; junction bases with no gene match: 4. The CDR3 has 15 residues. This CDR3 is CASSQDLAGPYEQYF. CDR3 in DNA: TGTGCCAGCAGCCAAGATTTAGCGGGCCCCTACGAGCAGTACTTC.

CDR3 amino acids: CASSKGGDTARSCIANYGYTF. CDR3 sequence (DNA): TGTGCCAGCAGCAAGGGAGGGGACACGGCCCGAAGTTGTATCGCTAACTATGGCTACACCTTC. The genes are TRBV21-1 and TRBJ1-2. TRBV21-1 is reported as a pseudogene. CDR3 length: 21 residues.

Note on this clone: At one end, the junction sequence differs from germline, possibly due to a read error. As DNA, the CDR3 is TGTTCCAGCAGTAAATTACGGGACACAAAAGCTGACACGTTCTTT. Protein: CSSSKLRDTKADTFF. The chain uses TRBV7-9 and TRBJ1-1, with a possible D match to TRBD1 (6 bases). The CDR3 totals 15 residues. CDR1 is SEHNR and CDR2 is FQNEAQ in the germline V gene (reference sequence).

The chain couples TRBV11-1 to TRBJ1-1, with no clear D. Trimming took 3 bases from V and 3 from J, leaving 8 bases between them. Germline assignment: CDR1 SGHAT and CDR2 FQDESV (reference sequence). This CDR3 contains 13 residues. CDR3 DNA sequence: TGTGCCAGCAGCTTTGTGAGGGACACTGAAGCTTTCTTT. This encodes CASSFVRDTEAFF.

This chain uses TRBV5-4 with TRBJ2-3, with 10 positions matching TRBD2. The CDR3 runs to 16 residues. Trimming took 1 base from V and 1 from J; bases not matched to a gene: 3. CDR1 and CDR2 (germline): SGHNT, YYREEE (reference sequence). CDR3 loop: CASSLSLAGGTDTQYF. CDR3 DNA: TGTGCCAGCAGCTTGAGTCTAGCGGGGGGCACAGATACGCAGTATTTT.

CDR3 nucleotides: TGCAGCGTCGAGCGGGGGGCCGGAAATGAGCAGTTCTTC. Translation gives CSVERGAGNEQFF. This chain uses TRBV29-1 with TRBJ2-1, with 9 bases identical to TRBD2. CDR1 SQVTM and CDR2 ANQGSEA come from the germline V gene. Losses at the gene ends were 6 bases for V and 7 bases for J; bases not matched to a gene: 7. The CDR3 loop spans 13 amino acids.

The rearrangement links TRBV4-3 to TRBJ2-1, with 7 bases fitting TRBD2. Germline CDR1 reads LGHNA; CDR2 reads YSLEER. The CDR3 runs to 16 residues. With 0 bases clipped from V and 2 bases from J, the junction kept 4 bases outside the gene matches. Written as DNA, the CDR3 is TGCGCCAGCAGCCAAGATCTTGGGGGGGCCTACAATGAGCAGTTCTTC. It translates to CASSQDLGGAYNEQFF.

The genes are TRBV13 and TRBJ2-3; the D gene is possibly TRBD2 (7 bases). CDR1 is PRHDT and CDR2 is FYEKMQ in the germline V gene (reference sequence). The CDR3 length is 15 residues. Trimming shortened V by 5 bases and J by 3 bases, and 15 bases separated the two germline ends. CDR3 sequence reads: CASSLGGPWTDTQYF. CDR3 coding DNA: TGTGCCAGCAGCCTCGGGGGGCCTTGGACAGATACGCAGTATTTT.

This clone came up a few times. The chain is built from TRBV5-6 and TRBJ1-2; D call uncertain. V was cut by 2 bases and J by 6 bases, with 8 bases left in between. The CDR3 is made up of 12 amino acids. The germline V gene encodes CDR1 SGHDT and CDR2 YYEEEE. This CDR3 is CASSLGGNGYTF. The CDR3 DNA follows: TGTGCCAGCAGCTTAGGAGGGAATGGCTACACCTTC.

CDR3 nucleotide sequence: TGTGCCAGCAGCTTAGAGGGCAGCTATGGCTACACCTTC. It yields the protein CASSLEGSYGYTF. The chain combines TRBV11-2 with TRBJ1-2; D not resolved. Germline lookup yields CDR1 SGHAT and CDR2 FQNNGV. V was pared by 0 bases and J by 4 bases, with 6 bases between. This CDR3 is built from 13 residues.

This chain links TRBV10-3 with TRBJ1-4; D ambiguous. This CDR3 comprises 15 residues. The V end lost 3 bases, the J end lost 0 bases, and 8 bases lay between the germline ends. Germline V CDR1 and CDR2: ENHRY, SYGVKD. The CDR3 DNA reads TGTGCCATCAGTGATCCGGGTGCAACTAATGAAAAACTGTTTTTT. Translating gives CAISDPGATNEKLFF.